This paragraph covers one T cell receptor (beta chain) sequence. Its antigen is not identified. This entry belongs to a study of human T cells and chemical hapten exposure. Study findings and constraints: TCRs exceeding 1 in 1000 frequency stayed unchanged with DPC sensitization. While controls formed fewer of them, expanded TCRs formed significantly more large CDR3 similarity clusters.

Regarding time point: patch test 1, 2 weeks after DPC sensitization. The treatment: therapeutic diphenylcyclopropenone sensitization with weekly scalp DPC. TCRdb re-analysed the RACE reads in MiXCR, keeping a single row per CDR3 protein. The sample consists of some 87,000 distinct CDR3 sequences, 10% of them appearing once. The CDR3 loop spans 13 amino acids. CDR1 and CDR2 (germline): SGHNT, YENEEA. V was pared by 4 bases and J by 6 bases, with 10 bases between. The sequence was obtained from a woman aged 45 to 65 with alopecia areata. Some clones in this sample may be carry-over from other donors' samples. The sample here was whole blood, taken in connection with sensitization to the hapten diphenylcyclopropenone (DPC). The chain carries TRBV11-3 and TRBJ2-4, with D perhaps given as TRBD1 or TRBD2 (5 bases each). The CDR3 region has the DNA TGTGCCAGCAGCTCCCTGGGACCAAACATTCAGTACTTC. Encoded protein: CASSSLGPNIQYF.